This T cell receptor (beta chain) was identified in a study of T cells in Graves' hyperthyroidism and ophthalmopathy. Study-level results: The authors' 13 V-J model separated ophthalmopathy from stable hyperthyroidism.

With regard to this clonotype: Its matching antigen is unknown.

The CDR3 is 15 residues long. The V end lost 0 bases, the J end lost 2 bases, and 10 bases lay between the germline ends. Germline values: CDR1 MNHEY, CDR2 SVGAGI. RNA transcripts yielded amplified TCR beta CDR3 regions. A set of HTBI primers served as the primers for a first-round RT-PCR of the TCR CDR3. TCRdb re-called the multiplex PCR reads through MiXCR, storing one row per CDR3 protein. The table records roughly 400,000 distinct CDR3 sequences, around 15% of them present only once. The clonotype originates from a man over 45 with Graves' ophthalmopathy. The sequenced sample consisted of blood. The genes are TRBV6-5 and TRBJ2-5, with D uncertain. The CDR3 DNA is TGTGCCAGCAGTTACTCGATAATTGATCAAGAGACCCAGTACTTC. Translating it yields CASSYSIIDQETQYF.